Listed below are T cell receptor beta chains from one sample, sequenced in a study of blood T cell repertoires in COVID-19. Clones were read by immunoSEQ multiplex PCR, and TCRdb kept only the in-frame ones, dropping some. The repertoire has about 59,000 clones, over 75% of them found once; the top ten carry more than 4.5%. The specimen was peripheral blood. The receptors here all came from a man aged 80 or over in a cohort sampled during active COVID-19. Both conserved end residues are part of each CDR3. Each record gives: V gene, clone size, D gene, J gene, CDR3 DNA, CDR3 protein. D genes are given only for firm matches. Clone sizes are given selectively: once, few, many, or a class where the clone is expanded.

TRBV24-1	.	TRBD1	TRBJ2-3	TGTGCCACCAGTGACGGACAGGGGAGTGTAAATACGCAGTATTTT	CATSDGQGSVNTQYF
TRBV5-6	.	.	TRBJ2-3	TGTGCCAGCAGCTTGGTTGGGCGGGGAAGCACAGATACGCAGTATTTT	CASSLVGRGSTDTQYF
TRBV19	few	.	TRBJ1-5	TGTGCCAGTAGTTATGGGGGGGGCGGTCAGCCCCAGCATTTT	CASSYGGGGQPQHF
TRBV9	.	TRBD2	TRBJ2-7	TGTGCCAGCAGCCGACTAGCGGGAGAGTCCTACGAGCAGTACTTC	CASSRLAGESYEQYF
TRBV5-4	.	.	TRBJ1-2	TGTGCCAGCAGCTCAGGGGCGTACGGCTACACCTTC	CASSSGAYGYTF
TRBV18	.	TRBD1	TRBJ2-7	TGTGCCAGCTCACCCCCGGGACAGGGTTCTAACGAGCAGTACTTC	CASSPPGQGSNEQYF
TRBV29-1	.	TRBD1	TRBJ2-1	TGCAGCATCCGAGGTCAGGACAGGGGGCGCCATGAGCAGTTCTTC	CSIRGQDRGRHEQFF
TRBV6-2/TRBV6-3	.	.	TRBJ2-7	TGTGCCAGCAGCCCTCCCCGACAGCCCTACGAGCAGTACTTC	CASSPPRQPYEQYF
TRBV6-5	few	TRBD1	TRBJ1-5	TGTGCCAGCAGTTACTCCGGACAGGGAGAACAGCCCCAGCATTTT	CASSYSGQGEQPQHF
TRBV2	.	.	TRBJ1-2	TGTGCCAGCAGAGTAGGGGTCTATGGCTACACCTTC	CASRVGVYGYTF
TRBV5-6	.	.	TRBJ2-1	TGTGCCAGCAGCTTGGGACTTCCGTACAATGAGCAGTTCTTC	CASSLGLPYNEQFF
TRBV2	.	.	TRBJ1-3	TGTGCCAGCAGTATACAGGGTTCTGGAAACACCATATATTTT	CASSIQGSGNTIYF
TRBV27	.	TRBD2	TRBJ2-6	TGTGCCAGCAGTCCGCCCATAGCGGGAGGTTTCTCTGGGGCCAACGTCCTGACTTTC	CASSPPIAGGFSGANVLTF
TRBV7-9	.	.	TRBJ2-5	TGTGCCAGCAGCCGCAATCCGGGATCCCAAGAGACCCAGTACTTC	CASSRNPGSQETQYF
TRBV6-5	.	.	TRBJ2-2	TGTGCCAGCAGTTACTCCGGGAGGAACACCGGGGAGCTGTTTTTT	CASSYSGRNTGELFF
TRBV2	.	TRBD2	TRBJ2-5	TGTGCCAGCAGGGGACTAGCGGGACCCCAAGAGACCCAGTACTTC	CASRGLAGPQETQYF
TRBV5-1	.	TRBD2	TRBJ2-3	TGCGCCAGCAGCTTGGTATTAGCGGGGGGGAGCACAGATACGCAGTATTTT	CASSLVLAGGSTDTQYF
TRBV6-4	.	.	TRBJ1-1	TGTGCCAGCAGGGCGGAAACTATGAACACTGAAGCTTTCTTT	CASRAETMNTEAFF
TRBV29-1	.	.	TRBJ1-2	TGCAGCGTTGAATTAGGAAGGAGAGGGGGCTACACCTTC	CSVELGRRGGYTF
TRBV5-4	.	.	TRBJ2-3	TGTGCCAGCAGCTTTTCTAGCACAGATACGCAGTATTTT	CASSFSSTDTQYF
TRBV5-4	.	.	TRBJ2-1	TGTGCCAGCAGCAATACTAGGGGGAGGGTCGATGAGCAGTTCTTC	CASSNTRGRVDEQFF
TRBV4-2	few	.	TRBJ2-6	TGTGCCAGCAGCCAAGCTGGGGGCCTAATCTCTGGGGCCAACGTCCTGACTTTC	CASSQAGGLISGANVLTF
TRBV30	.	TRBD1	TRBJ1-1	TGTGCCTGGAGTGTAAAGGGGGCGGACACTGAAGCTTTCTTT	CAWSVKGADTEAFF
TRBV6-5	.	TRBD1	TRBJ1-2	TGTGCCAGCAACCTGGACAGGGACTATGGCTACACCTTC	CASNLDRDYGYTF
TRBV9	.	.	TRBJ2-1	TGTGCCAGCAGCTTAAGACCGGACAATACTCTCGGAGTCTACAATGAGCAGTTCTTC	CASSLRPDNTLGVYNEQFF
TRBV19	.	.	TRBJ2-3	TGTGCCAGTAGTCCCACTCGCACAGATACGCAGTATTTT	CASSPTRTDTQYF
TRBV7-3	.	TRBD1	TRBJ2-5	TGTGCCAGCAGCACCGGGACAGGGGGCGGAGAGACCCAGTACTTC	CASSTGTGGGETQYF
TRBV21-1	.	.	TRBJ2-7	TGTGCCAGCAGCAAAAATAAGGCGGGAGGAGGCGAGCAGTACTTC	CASSKNKAGGGEQYF
TRBV19	.	TRBD1	TRBJ1-3	TGTGCCAGTAGGACCTTGACAGGGCGTGGAAACACCATATATTTT	CASRTLTGRGNTIYF
TRBV7-2	.	.	TRBJ2-1	TGTGCCAGCAGCTTAGTTCCCAGAAACAATGAGCAGTTCTTC	CASSLVPRNNEQFF
TRBV21-1	.	.	TRBJ1-5	TGTGCCAGCAGCAAAGAATTCGGACATGTGGGCAATCAGCCCCAGCATTTT	CASSKEFGHVGNQPQHF
TRBV10-3	.	TRBD1	TRBJ2-5	TGTGCCATCAGTGGTGGACAGGGGGGAGGAGAGACCCAGTACTTC	CAISGGQGGGETQYF
TRBV2	.	TRBD2	TRBJ2-7	TGTGCCAGCATATCGGACAGCGGGAGCGAGCAGTACTTC	CASISDSGSEQYF